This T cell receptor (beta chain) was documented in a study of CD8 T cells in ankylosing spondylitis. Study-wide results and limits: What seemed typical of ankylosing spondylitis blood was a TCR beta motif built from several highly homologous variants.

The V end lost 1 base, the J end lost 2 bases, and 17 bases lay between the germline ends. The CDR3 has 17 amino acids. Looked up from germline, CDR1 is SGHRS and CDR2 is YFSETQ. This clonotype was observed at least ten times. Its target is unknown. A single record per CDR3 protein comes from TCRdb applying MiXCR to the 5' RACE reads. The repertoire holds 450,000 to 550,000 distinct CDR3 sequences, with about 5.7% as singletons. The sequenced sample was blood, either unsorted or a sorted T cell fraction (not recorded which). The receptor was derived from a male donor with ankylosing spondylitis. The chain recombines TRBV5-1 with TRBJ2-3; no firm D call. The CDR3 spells CASSLFALGQTTDTQYF. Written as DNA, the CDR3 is TGCGCCAGCAGCTTGTTTGCCCTCGGTCAGACCACAGATACGCAGTATTTT.